These 31 T cell receptor beta chains came from one sample sequenced in a study of T cell responses to AZD1222 COVID-19 vaccine. Libraries were prepared by immunoSEQ multiplex PCR; TCRdb keeps only in-frame clonotypes and omits some of them. The sample lists about 45,000 clones, around 82% occurring once. The source material was peripheral blood, sampled on day 0 of AZD1222 vaccination. The receptors stem from an adult in good health.

V usage is TRBV7-8 and J usage is TRBJ2-1, with 10 bases lining up with TRBD2. Trimming at V came to 5 bases and at J to 7 bases, leaving 14 bases not matched to a gene. The CDR3 consists of 17 residues. From germline, CDR1 is SGHVS and CDR2 FQNEAQ. The CDR3: CASSPREAGGRWNEQFF. DNA for the CDR3: TGTGCCAGCAGCCCCCGAGAAGCGGGGGGGCGTTGGAATGAGCAGTTCTTC.

The chain recombines TRBV2 with TRBJ2-1, with D perhaps TRBD1 (6 bases). Germline CDR1 reads SNHLY; CDR2 reads FYNNEI. The CDR3 sequence is 13 residues long. The V end was cut by 6 bases, the J end by 4 bases, with 10 bases between. CDR3: CASRDSLYNEQFF. The CDR3 region has the DNA TGTGCCAGCAGGGACAGTCTTTACAATGAGCAGTTCTTC.

CDR3 DNA sequence: TGTGCCAGCAGCCGAGAGTTGGATACCACTCAGTTCTTC. Amino acid sequence: CASSRELDTTQFF. V and J are TRBV7-8 and TRBJ2-1; D not certain. Trimming removed 5 bases from V and 13 bases from J, with 18 bases in between. Germline CDR1 is SGHVS and CDR2 is FQNEAQ. The CDR3 has 13 residues.

CDR3 DNA sequence: TGTGCCAGCTCACCAAGGACATCCAACACGAACACTGAAGCTTTCTTT. It specifies CASSPRTSNTNTEAFF. V usage is TRBV18 and J usage is TRBJ1-1; a possible D gene is TRBD1 (5 bases). The CDR3 has 16 amino acids. V was pared by 2 bases and J by 1 base, with 14 bases between. Germline CDR1 reads KGHSH; CDR2 reads LQKENI.

This chain joins TRBV7-8 and TRBJ2-5, with TRBD2 as a possible D gene (5 bases). Germline V CDR1 and CDR2: SGHVS, FQNEAQ. Trimming removed 1 base at V and 5 bases at J, with 11 bases between. This CDR3 region has 14 residues. For the CDR3, the DNA is TGTGCCAGCAGCTTAGGGGAGATGACGGAGACCCAGTACTTC. It codes for CASSLGEMTETQYF. The full variable domain, in which reference TRBV7-8 and TRBJ2-5 provide the parts outside the CDR3, is GAGVSQSPRYKVAKRGQDVALRCDPISGHVSLFWYQQALGQGPEFLTYFQNEAQLDKSGLPSDRFFAERPEGSVSTLKIQRTQQEDSAVYLCASSLGEMTETQYFGPGTRLLVL.

The chain carries TRBV9 and TRBJ2-7; TRBD2 agrees at 9 bases. The CDR3 has 13 amino acids. V lost 4 bases, J lost 3 bases, and 2 bases stayed unmatched. The germline V gene has CDR1 SGDLS and CDR2 YYNGEE. The CDR3 DNA sequence: TGTGCCAGCAGCCGCGGGGGGGACTACGAGCAGTACTTC. It translates to CASSRGGDYEQYF.

This chain uses TRBV11-2 with TRBJ1-1; 8 nucleotides agree with TRBD1. Germline-derived CDR1 and CDR2 are SGHAT and FQNNGV. CDR3 size: 15 residues. Trimming at V came to 6 bases and at J to 2 bases, leaving 8 bases not matched to a gene. CDR3 sequence (DNA): TGTGCCAGCAGACATAGGACAGGGCGAAACACTGAAGCTTTCTTT. Protein product: CASRHRTGRNTEAFF.

This clone was observed a single time. The gene calls are TRBV3-1 (or the pseudogene TRBV3-2) and TRBJ2-7; perhaps TRBD1 as D (5 bases). CDR3 length: 14 amino acids. Germline values: CDR1 LGHDT, CDR2 YNNKEL (reference sequence). Trimming left V 2 bases short and J 2 bases short, with 10 bases between. CDR3 sequence: CASSQMAGTYEQYF. In nucleotides, the CDR3 is TGTGCCAGCAGCCAAATGGCAGGGACCTACGAGCAGTACTTC.

V usage is TRBV7-2 and J usage is TRBJ2-7; D gene uncertain. V was clipped by 5 bases and J by 0 bases, with 11 bases between them. The CDR3 covers 14 residues. Germline CDR1 reads SGHTA; CDR2 reads FQGNSA. DNA of the CDR3: TGTGCCAGCAGCCCGGACGGGTACTCCTACGAGCAGTACTTC. It specifies CASSPDGYSYEQYF.

The chain links TRBV6-6 to TRBJ2-1; a weak D match, TRBD2 (6 bases). Germline V gene data show CDR1 as MNHNY and CDR2 as SVGAGI (reference sequence). The CDR3 totals 15 residues. Deletions cut 6 bases from V and 6 bases from J, with 18 bases between. CDR3 bases: TGTGCCAGCAGGCGTGCCGGGACTGCACTCAATGAGCAGTTCTTC. Protein sequence: CASRRAGTALNEQFF.

This clone was seen more than once but under ten times. This chain connects TRBV7-9 to TRBJ1-2; TRBD1 is a possible D gene (5 bases). V lost 8 bases and J lost 3, with 10 bases in between. Germline V gene lookup returns CDR1 SEHNR and CDR2 FQNEAQ (reference sequence). This CDR3 comprises 12 residues. DNA for the CDR3: TGTGCCAGCTCCCGGGGGGACTATGGCTACACCTTC. It encodes CASSRGDYGYTF.

DNA of the CDR3: TGTGCCAGCAGCTCCCCGTCAGGAAGCGGCTACACCTTC. Translating gives CASSSPSGSGYTF. The chain couples TRBV28 to TRBJ1-2; no firm D call. Looked up from germline, CDR1 is MDHEN and CDR2 is SYDVKM. V lost 6 bases and J 8 bases, leaving 16 bases between the germline ends. The CDR3 sequence is 13 residues long.

J is TRBJ1-1 and V is TRBV19; TRBD1 is a possible D gene (5 bases). Germline CDR1 LNHDA, CDR2 SQIVND (reference sequence). The V and J ends lost 7 bases and 4 bases respectively, with 19 bases between them. The CDR3 extends over 15 amino acids. CDR3 sequence: CASTTTSGAFTEAFF. Here the CDR3 DNA reads TGTGCCAGTACCACGACATCCGGGGCCTTCACTGAAGCTTTCTTT. The complete variable domain, with remaining parts taken from reference TRBV19 and TRBJ1-1, reads DGGITQSPKYLFRKEGQNVTLSCEQNLNHDAMYWYRQDPGQGLRLIYYSQIVNDFQKGDIAEGYSVSREKKESFPLTVTSAQKNPTAFYLCASTTTSGAFTEAFFGQGTRLTVV.

This sequence joins TRBV5-5 and TRBJ2-2; D is possibly TRBD1 (5 bases). This CDR3 spans 16 amino acids. V was shortened by 4 bases and J by 0 bases, with 13 bases between the two germline ends. CDR1 is SGHKS, CDR2 YYEKEE, per germline (reference sequence). The CDR3 spells CASSVGPTANTGELFF. As DNA, the CDR3 is TGTGCCAGCAGCGTTGGGCCGACAGCGAACACCGGGGAGCTGTTTTTT.

The chain has TRBV4-1 and TRBJ1-6; a weak D match, TRBD1 (5 bases). The CDR3 sequence is 15 residues long. Germline lookup yields CDR1 MGHRA and CDR2 YSYEKL. The ends were cut back, 0 bases at V and 10 bases at J, with 13 bases in the middle. CDR3 DNA: TGCGCCAGCAGCCAAGATTTGGGGGGGGAGTCACCCCTCCACTTT. This sequence encodes CASSQDLGGESPLHF.

This chain joins TRBV30 and TRBJ1-1; possibly TRBD1 for D (6 bases). V shed 3 bases and J shed 4 bases, with 9 bases lying between them. Looked up from germline, CDR1 is GTSNPN and CDR2 is SVGIG (reference sequence). This CDR3 is built from 12 residues. The CDR3 reads CAWSQQGTEAFF. The CDR3 DNA follows: TGTGCCTGGAGCCAACAGGGCACTGAAGCTTTCTTT.

For the CDR3, the DNA is TGTGCCATCAGGGAGGACACTGAAGCTTTCTTT. This translates into CAIREDTEAFF. This sequence joins TRBV10-3 and TRBJ1-1, with no clear D. Germline loops: CDR1 ENHRY, CDR2 SYGVKD. The V end lost 6 bases, the J end lost 3 bases, and 5 bases lay between the germline ends. The CDR3 consists of 11 residues.

The CDR3 DNA follows: TGTGCCAGCAGCTCCCACAGGGGTAGCGTTATGAACACTGAAGCTTTCTTT. It encodes CASSSHRGSVMNTEAFF. This chain links TRBV28 with TRBJ1-1; 7 bases agree with TRBD1. The CDR3 consists of 17 residues. With V trimmed by 6 bases and J by 0 bases, 13 bases remained unmatched. Germline CDR1 reads MDHEN; CDR2 reads SYDVKM.

The chain employs TRBV2 and TRBJ2-7; D remains unclear. The CDR3 has 11 amino acids. Trimming left V 6 bases short and J 8 bases short, with 11 bases between. Germline loops: CDR1 SNHLY, CDR2 FYNNEI. CDR3 in amino acids: CASRGDSQQYF. CDR3 sequence (DNA): TGTGCCAGCAGGGGCGACTCTCAGCAGTACTTC.

The CDR3 sequence is CASSLATGRNSPLHF. The CDR3 DNA is TGTGCCAGCAGCTTAGCGACCGGGAGGAATTCACCCCTCCACTTT. This chain uses TRBV7-9 with TRBJ1-6; no clear D. Germline loops: CDR1 SEHNR, CDR2 FQNEAQ (reference sequence). The CDR3 has 15 amino acids. Trimming shortened V by 0 bases and J by 7 bases, and 10 bases separated the two germline ends.

V usage is TRBV3-1 (or the pseudogene TRBV3-2) and J usage is TRBJ1-2, with D perhaps TRBD1 (6 bases). This CDR3 is 18 amino acids long. V lost 0 bases and J 3 bases, leaving 20 bases between the germline ends. Germline loops: CDR1 LGHDT, CDR2 YNNKEL (reference sequence). CDR3 sequence (DNA): TGTGCCAGCAGCCAAGATCTGGGGCTGGGGGGGCGCGACTATGGCTACACCTTC. Translated: CASSQDLGLGGRDYGYTF.

This clone has only a few counts. J is TRBJ1-2 and V is TRBV12-3 or TRBV12-4; TRBD1 matches 7 bases. The CDR3 is 13 residues long. Trimming took 4 bases from V and 4 from J; bases not matched to a gene: 3. The CDR3 protein is CASSSGTAYGYTF. CDR3 coding DNA: TGTGCCAGCAGTTCAGGGACAGCCTATGGCTACACCTTC.

V gene TRBV19 combines with J gene TRBJ2-2; possible D gene TRBD2, 6 bases. The CDR3 consists of 15 residues. Germline V gene lookup returns CDR1 LNHDA and CDR2 SQIVND (reference sequence). With 5 bases removed from V and 1 base from J, the gap between germline ends came to 11 bases. The DNA for the CDR3 is TGTGCCAGTAGTGTAGCGGTGGGGAACACCGGGGAGCTGTTTTTT. Residues: CASSVAVGNTGELFF.

V and J are TRBV2 and TRBJ2-2; possible D gene TRBD1, 6 bases. Germline V lookup: CDR1 SNHLY, CDR2 FYNNEI. This CDR3 contains 15 residues. V was pared by 4 bases and J by 5 bases, with 14 bases between. DNA for the CDR3: TGTGCCAGCAGTGTTCGGCAGGGGCGGACCGGGGAGCTGTTTTTT. Amino acid sequence: CASSVRQGRTGELFF.

The rearrangement links TRBV7-9 to TRBJ2-5; no firm D call. Germline loops: CDR1 SEHNR, CDR2 FQNEAQ (reference sequence). V lost 4 bases, J lost 1 base, and 10 bases lay in between. CDR3 length: 14 amino acids. The CDR3, as DNA: TGTGCCAGCAGCTCAAGGCTGGTCCAAGAGACCCAGTACTTC. It specifies CASSSRLVQETQYF.

This clone was seen a handful of times. The chain joins TRBV25-1 to TRBJ1-3; D not resolved. The CDR3 consists of 14 residues. V was trimmed by 6 bases and J by 0 bases, leaving 9 bases between them. The germline gives CDR1 MGHDK, CDR2 SYGVNS. The CDR3 nucleotides are TGTGCCAGCAGCACAACGGGCTCTGGAAACACCATATATTTT. Protein product: CASSTTGSGNTIYF.

This clone was seen more than once but under ten times. The CDR3 here is CASRPNRGRGDEKLFF. For the CDR3, the DNA is TGTGCCAGCAGGCCCAACAGGGGACGGGGGGATGAAAAACTGTTTTTT. The chain couples TRBV28 to TRBJ1-4; 7 bases align to TRBD1. CDR3 length equals 16 residues. Trimming took 6 bases from V and 6 from J; bases not matched to a gene: 13. Germline CDR1 is MDHEN and CDR2 is SYDVKM.

V usage is TRBV19 and J usage is TRBJ1-2; 7 nucleotides align to TRBD1. Germline V gene data show CDR1 as LNHDA and CDR2 as SQIVND (reference sequence). CDR3 length equals 18 residues. J lost 4 bases, V lost 4 bases, and 18 bases had no gene match. The CDR3 spells CASSTSLGGGTQLYGYTF. Written as DNA, the CDR3 is TGTGCCAGTAGTACGTCTTTGGGAGGGGGCACTCAACTCTATGGCTACACCTTC.

J is TRBJ2-7 and V is TRBV5-1; D unclear. The CDR3 sequence is 16 residues long. Per germline, CDR1 SGHRS and CDR2 YFSETQ. Trimming took off 0 bases at V and 2 bases at J, with 15 bases between the two ends. CDR3: CASSLDAWNPAYEQYF. The CDR3 DNA sequence: TGCGCCAGCAGCTTGGATGCTTGGAATCCCGCCTACGAGCAGTACTTC. The variable domain in full, with the rest retrieved from reference TRBV5-1 and TRBJ2-7, is KAGVTQTPRYLIKTRGQQVTLSCSPISGHRSVSWYQQTPGQGLQFLFEYFSETQRNKGNFPGRFSGRQFSNSRSEMNVSTLELGDSALYLCASSLDAWNPAYEQYFGPGTRLTVT.

V is TRBV6-5 and J is TRBJ1-1; D is possibly TRBD1 (5 bases). V dropped 0 bases and J dropped 0 bases, with 11 bases sitting between them. Germline CDR1 and CDR2: MNHEY and SVGAGI. This CDR3 is 16 amino acids long. The CDR3 sequence is CASSYSGAGMNTEAFF. CDR3 sequence (DNA): TGTGCCAGCAGTTACTCAGGGGCGGGAATGAACACTGAAGCTTTCTTT.

V is TRBV28 and J is TRBJ1-2, with D possibly matching TRBD1 (6 bases). Between the trimmed V and J ends, which lost 8 bases and 6 bases, there was a span of 19 bases. The CDR3 is 14 amino acids. Germline CDR1 is MDHEN and CDR2 is SYDVKM. Here the CDR3 DNA reads TGTGCCAGCTCGAGTGGGAACAGGGTGGATGGCTACACCTTC. Translated: CASSSGNRVDGYTF.